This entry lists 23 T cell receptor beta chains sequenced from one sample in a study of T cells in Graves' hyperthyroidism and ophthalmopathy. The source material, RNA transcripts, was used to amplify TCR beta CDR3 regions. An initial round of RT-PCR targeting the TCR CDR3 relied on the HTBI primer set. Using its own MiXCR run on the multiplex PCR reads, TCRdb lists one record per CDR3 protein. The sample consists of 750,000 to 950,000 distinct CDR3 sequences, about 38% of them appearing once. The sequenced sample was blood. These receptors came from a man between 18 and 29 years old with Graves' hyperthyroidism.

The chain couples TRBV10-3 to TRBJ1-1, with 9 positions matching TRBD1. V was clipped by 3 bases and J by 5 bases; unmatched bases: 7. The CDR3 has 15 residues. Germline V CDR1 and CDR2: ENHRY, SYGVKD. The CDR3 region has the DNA TGTGCCATCAGTGACTTCACCGGGACAGGGACTGAAGCTTTCTTT. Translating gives CAISDFTGTGTEAFF.

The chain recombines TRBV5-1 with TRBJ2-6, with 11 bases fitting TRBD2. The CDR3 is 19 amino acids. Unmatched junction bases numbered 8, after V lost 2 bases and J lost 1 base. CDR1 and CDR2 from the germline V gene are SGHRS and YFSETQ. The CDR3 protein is CASSFLPGLADSGANVLTF. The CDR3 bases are TGCGCCAGCAGCTTCCTCCCGGGACTAGCGGATTCTGGGGCCAACGTCCTGACTTTC.

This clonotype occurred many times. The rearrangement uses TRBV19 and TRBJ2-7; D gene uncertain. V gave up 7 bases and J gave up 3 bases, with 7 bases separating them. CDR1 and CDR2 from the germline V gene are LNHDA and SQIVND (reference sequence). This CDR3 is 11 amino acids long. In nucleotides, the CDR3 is TGTGCCAGTACAAGGGTCTACGAGCAGTACTTC. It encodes CASTRVYEQYF.

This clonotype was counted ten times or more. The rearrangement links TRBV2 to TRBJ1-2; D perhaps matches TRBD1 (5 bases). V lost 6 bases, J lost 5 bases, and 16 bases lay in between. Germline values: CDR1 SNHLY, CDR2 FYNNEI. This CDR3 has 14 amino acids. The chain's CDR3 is CASRTSGTAYGYTF. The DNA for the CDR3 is TGTGCCAGCAGAACCTCCGGGACCGCGTATGGCTACACCTTC.

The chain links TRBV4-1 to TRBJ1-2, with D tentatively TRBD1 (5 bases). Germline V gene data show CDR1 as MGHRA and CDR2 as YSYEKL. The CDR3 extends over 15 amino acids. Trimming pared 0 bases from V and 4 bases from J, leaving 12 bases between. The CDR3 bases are TGCGCCAGCAGCCAAGATTTCCAGGGCCGCTATGGCTACACCTTC. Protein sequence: CASSQDFQGRYGYTF.

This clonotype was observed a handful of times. In nucleotides, the CDR3 is TGTGCCAGCAGCTTACCTTTCGCAAAGAAAGGACAGTTGAGCACTGAAGCTTTCTTT. As protein: CASSLPFAKKGQLSTEAFF. The chain couples TRBV5-5 to TRBJ1-1; possible D gene TRBD1, 6 bases. Per the germline V gene, CDR1 is SGHKS and CDR2 is YYEKEE (reference sequence). The CDR3 extends over 19 amino acids. V lost 2 bases and J lost 4, with 27 bases in between.

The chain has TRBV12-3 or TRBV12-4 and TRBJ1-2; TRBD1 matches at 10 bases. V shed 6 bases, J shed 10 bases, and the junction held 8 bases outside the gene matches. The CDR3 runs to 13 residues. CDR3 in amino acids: CASRDGQGDTYTF. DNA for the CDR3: TGTGCCAGCAGGGACGGACAGGGGGATACCTACACCTTC.

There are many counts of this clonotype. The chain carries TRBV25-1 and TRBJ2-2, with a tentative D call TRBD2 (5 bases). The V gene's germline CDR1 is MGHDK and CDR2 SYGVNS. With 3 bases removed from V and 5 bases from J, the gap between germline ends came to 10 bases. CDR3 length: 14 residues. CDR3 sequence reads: CASSDDYRTGELFF. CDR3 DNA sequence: TGTGCCAGCAGTGATGACTATCGAACCGGGGAGCTGTTTTTT.

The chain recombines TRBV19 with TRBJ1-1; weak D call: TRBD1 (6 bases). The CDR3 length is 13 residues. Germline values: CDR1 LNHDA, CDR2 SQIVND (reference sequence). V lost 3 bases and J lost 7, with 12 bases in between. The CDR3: CASSMGYRVEAFF. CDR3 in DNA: TGTGCCAGTAGTATGGGGTACAGGGTTGAAGCTTTCTTT.

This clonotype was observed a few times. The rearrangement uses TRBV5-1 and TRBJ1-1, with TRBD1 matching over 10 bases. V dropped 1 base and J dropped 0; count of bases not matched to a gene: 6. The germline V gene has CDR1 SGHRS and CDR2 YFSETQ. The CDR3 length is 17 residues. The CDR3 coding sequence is TGCGCCAGCAGCTTGTTAGTGACAGGGGGCTTGAACACTGAAGCTTTCTTT. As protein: CASSLLVTGGLNTEAFF.

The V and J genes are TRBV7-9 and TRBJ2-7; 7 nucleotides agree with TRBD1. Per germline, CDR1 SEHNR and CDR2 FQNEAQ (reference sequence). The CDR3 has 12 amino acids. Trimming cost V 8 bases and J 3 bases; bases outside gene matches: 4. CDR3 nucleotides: TGTGCCAGCCAGGGGGAAAGCTACGAGCAGTACTTC. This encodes CASQGESYEQYF.

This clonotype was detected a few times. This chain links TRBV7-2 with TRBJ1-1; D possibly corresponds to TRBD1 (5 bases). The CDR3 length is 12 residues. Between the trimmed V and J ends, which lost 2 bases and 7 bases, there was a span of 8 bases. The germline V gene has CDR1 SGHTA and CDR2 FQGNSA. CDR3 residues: CASSLLGHEAFF. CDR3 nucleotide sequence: TGTGCCAGCAGCTTATTGGGGCATGAAGCTTTCTTT.

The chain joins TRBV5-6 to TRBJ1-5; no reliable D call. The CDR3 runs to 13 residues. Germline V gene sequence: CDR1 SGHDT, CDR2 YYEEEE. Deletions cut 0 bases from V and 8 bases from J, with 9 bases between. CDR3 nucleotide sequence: TGTGCCAGCAGCTTGGCTAGCGGAAAGCCCCAGCATTTT. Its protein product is CASSLASGKPQHF.

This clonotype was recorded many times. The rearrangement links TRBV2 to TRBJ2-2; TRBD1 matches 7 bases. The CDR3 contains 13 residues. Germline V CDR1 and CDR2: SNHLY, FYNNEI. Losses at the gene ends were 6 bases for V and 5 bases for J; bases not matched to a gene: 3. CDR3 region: CASRQGWTGELFF. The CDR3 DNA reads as TGTGCCAGCAGACAGGGGTGGACCGGGGAGCTGTTTTTT.

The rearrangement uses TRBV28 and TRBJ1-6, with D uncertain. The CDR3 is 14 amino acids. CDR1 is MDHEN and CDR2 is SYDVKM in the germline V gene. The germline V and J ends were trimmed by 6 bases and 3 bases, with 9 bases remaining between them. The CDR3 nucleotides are TGTGCCAGCAGACGGGTGGGCTATAATTCACCCCTCCACTTT. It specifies CASRRVGYNSPLHF.

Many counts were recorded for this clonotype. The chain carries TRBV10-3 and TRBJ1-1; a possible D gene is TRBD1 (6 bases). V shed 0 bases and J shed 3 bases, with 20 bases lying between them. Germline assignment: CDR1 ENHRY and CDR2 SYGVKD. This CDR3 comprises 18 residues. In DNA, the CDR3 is TGTGCCATCAGTGAGTCGGTGTGGGTTACAGGGAAGGACACTGAAGCTTTCTTT. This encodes CAISESVWVTGKDTEAFF.

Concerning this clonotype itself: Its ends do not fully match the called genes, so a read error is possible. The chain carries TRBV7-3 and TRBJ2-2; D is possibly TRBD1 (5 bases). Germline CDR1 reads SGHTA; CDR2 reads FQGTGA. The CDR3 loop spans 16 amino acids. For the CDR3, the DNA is TGCGCCAGCAGCCAAAGTGAGACAGAGGTGGCCGGGGAGCTGTTTTTT. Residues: CASSQSETEVAGELFF.

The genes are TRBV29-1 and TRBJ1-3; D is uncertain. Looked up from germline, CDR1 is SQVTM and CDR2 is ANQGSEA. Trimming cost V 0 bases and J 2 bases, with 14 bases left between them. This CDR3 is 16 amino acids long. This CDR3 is CSVEERHKDAGNTIYF. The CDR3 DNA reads TGCAGCGTTGAAGAAAGGCACAAAGATGCTGGAAACACCATATATTTT.

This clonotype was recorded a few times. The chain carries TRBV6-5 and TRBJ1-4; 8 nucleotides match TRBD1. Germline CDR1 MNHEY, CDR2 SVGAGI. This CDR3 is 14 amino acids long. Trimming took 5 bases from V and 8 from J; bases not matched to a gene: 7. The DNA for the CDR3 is TGTGCCAGCAGTATGGACAGGGAGGGGGAAAAACTGTTTTTT. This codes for CASSMDREGEKLFF.

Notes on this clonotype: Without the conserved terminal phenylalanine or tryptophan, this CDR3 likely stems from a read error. DNA for the CDR3: TGTGCCAGCAGCTTAGCGCAGGCTAGCGGGGGCATGGAGCAGTACTCC. Translated: CASSLAQASGGMEQYS. V is TRBV7-9 and J is TRBJ2-7; 10 nucleotides align to TRBD2. This CDR3 has 16 amino acids. In germline, CDR1 is SEHNR, CDR2 FQNEAQ (reference sequence). J was trimmed by 7 bases and V by 0 bases; bases with no gene match: 9.

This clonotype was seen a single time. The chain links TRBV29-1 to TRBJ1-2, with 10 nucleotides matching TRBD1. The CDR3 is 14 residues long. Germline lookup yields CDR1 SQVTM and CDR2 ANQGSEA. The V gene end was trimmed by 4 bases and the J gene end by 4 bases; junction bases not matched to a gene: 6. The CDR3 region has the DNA TGCAGCGTTGGGGGACAGGGGACTGCCTATGGCTACACCTTC. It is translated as CSVGGQGTAYGYTF. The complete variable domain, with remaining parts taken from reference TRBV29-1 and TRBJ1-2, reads SAVISQKPSRDICQRGTSLTIQCQVDSQVTMMFWYRQQPGQSLTLIATANQGSEATYESGFVIDKFPISRPNLTFSTLTVSNMSPEDSSIYLCSVGGQGTAYGYTFGSGTRLTVV.

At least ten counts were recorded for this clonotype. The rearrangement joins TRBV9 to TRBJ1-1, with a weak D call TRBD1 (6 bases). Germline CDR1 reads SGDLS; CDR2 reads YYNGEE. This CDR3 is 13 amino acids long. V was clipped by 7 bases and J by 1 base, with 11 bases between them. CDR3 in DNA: TGTGCCAGCCAGGGGATTGGGAACACTGAAGCTTTCTTT. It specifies CASQGIGNTEAFF.

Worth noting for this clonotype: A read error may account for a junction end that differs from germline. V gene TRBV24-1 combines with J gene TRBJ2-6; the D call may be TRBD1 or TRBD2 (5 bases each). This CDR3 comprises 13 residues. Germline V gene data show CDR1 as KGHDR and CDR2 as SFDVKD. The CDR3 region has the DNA TGTGCCACCAGTGATTCCGGGGCCGACGTCCTGACTTTC. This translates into CATSDSGADVLTF.